This T cell receptor beta chain was identified in a study of shared clonotypes between healthy human individuals. General study findings and limits: Memory subsets generally showed lower estimated richness than naive subsets. Only blood was sampled; tissue repertoires likely differ. Sequencing depth was a factor that was expected to affect clonotype sharing among donors. Rarefaction revealed incomplete sorted-subset sequencing despite large depth.

TCRdb's copy holds only in-frame clones and misses some; the assay was immunoSEQ multiplex PCR. The data contain some 2,400,000 clones, approximately 95% of them singletons. A remark on this clone: Its matching antigen is unknown.

Trimming took 3 bases from V and 4 from J, leaving 15 bases between them. The CDR3 loop spans 15 amino acids. The V gene's germline CDR1 is MNHNS and CDR2 SASEGT. This clonotype was sampled from a man between 18 and 29 years old in good health. The chain combines TRBV6-1 with TRBJ1-2; D uncertain. Input material: naive CD4+ T cells sorted from blood. Subset here: CD45RA+ positively selected. The chain's CDR3 is CASSEAHGVSYGYTF. CDR3 coding DNA: TGTGCCAGCAGTGAGGCACACGGGGTTTCCTATGGCTACACCTTC.